This T cell receptor (beta chain) was obtained from a study of OX40 agonist ivuxolimab in advanced cancers. On the study more broadly: Partial responses were achieved by three patients, of whom one had hepatocellular carcinoma and two had cutaneous melanoma.

Trimming removed 3 bases at V and 0 bases at J, with 12 bases between. The germline CDR1 and CDR2 sequences are LGHNA and YNFKEQ. This CDR3 region has 16 residues. TCRdb's copy holds only in-frame clones and misses some; the assay was immunoSEQ multiplex PCR. The top ten clones hold 10% to 15% of a sample with more than 50,000 clones, approximately 89% of them seen once. V is TRBV4-2 and J is TRBJ1-3; perhaps TRBD1 as D (6 bases). The sample consisted of CD4+ or CD8+ T cells sorted from blood, taken in a trial of the OX40 agonist ivuxolimab. This TCR came from an adult with an advanced solid tumor such as melanoma, head and neck, liver or kidney cancer. The CDR3 sequence: CASSHWGADSGNTIYF. The DNA for the CDR3 is TGTGCCAGCAGCCACTGGGGGGCGGACTCTGGAAACACCATATATTTT.